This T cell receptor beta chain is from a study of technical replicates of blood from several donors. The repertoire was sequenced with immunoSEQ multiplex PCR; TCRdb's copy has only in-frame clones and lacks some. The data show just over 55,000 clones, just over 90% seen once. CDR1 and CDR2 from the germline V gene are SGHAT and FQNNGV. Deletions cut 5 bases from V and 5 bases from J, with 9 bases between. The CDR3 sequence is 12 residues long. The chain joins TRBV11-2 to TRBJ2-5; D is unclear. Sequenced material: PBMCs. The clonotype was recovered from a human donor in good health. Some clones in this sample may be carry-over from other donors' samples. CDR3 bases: TGTGCCAGCAGCCCTGCGAGGGAGACCCAGTACTTC. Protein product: CASSPARETQYF.